Following are 9 T cell receptor beta chains from one sample sequenced in a study of shared clonotypes between healthy human individuals. Profiled with immunoSEQ multiplex PCR; TCRdb holds only in-frame clones, not every one. The data show about 2 million clones, roughly 94% seen once. Terminally differentiated effector memory CD45RA+ cells were left out of the naive CD8 fraction, which was CD45RO-negative and positively selected for CCR7. Sequencing was performed on naive CD8+ T cells sorted from blood. These receptors all come from a man aged 18 to 35 in good health.

The V gene is TRBV29-1, the J gene TRBJ2-5; D is unresolved. V was shortened by 7 bases and J by 4 bases, with 7 bases between the two germline ends. This CDR3 is built from 10 residues. Germline values: CDR1 SQVTM, CDR2 ANQGSEA. For the CDR3, the DNA is TGCAGCGCTTACACAGAGACCCAGTACTTC. Translating it yields CSAYTETQYF.

The genes are TRBV30 and TRBJ1-1; D gene uncertain. Germline-derived CDR1 and CDR2 are GTSNPN and SVGIG (reference sequence). The CDR3 is 13 residues long. The V end lost 2 bases, the J end lost 0 bases, and 7 bases lay between the germline ends. CDR3 nucleotides: TGTGCCTGGAGTAGGTATATGAACACTGAAGCTTTCTTT. It codes for CAWSRYMNTEAFF.

The chain links TRBV19 to TRBJ1-1; D is possibly TRBD1 (5 bases). Trimming took off 3 bases at V and 5 bases at J, with 13 bases between the two ends. The CDR3 has 14 amino acids. The germline gives CDR1 LNHDA, CDR2 SQIVND (reference sequence). For the CDR3, the DNA is TGTGCCAGTAGTATGACAGAAGGAAAAACTGAAGCTTTCTTT. This translates into CASSMTEGKTEAFF.

The chain links TRBV25-1 to TRBJ2-7; the match to TRBD1 covers 8 bases. The V gene end was trimmed by 7 bases and the J gene end by 4 bases; junction bases not matched to a gene: 3. This CDR3 contains 12 residues. The V gene's germline CDR1 is MGHDK and CDR2 SYGVNS. Here the CDR3 reads CASTWTGYEQYF. In nucleotides, the CDR3 is TGTGCCAGCACCTGGACAGGGTACGAGCAGTACTTC.

J is TRBJ2-3 and V is TRBV7-9, with a tentative D call TRBD2 (6 bases). The V end was cut by 5 bases, the J end by 4 bases, with 19 bases between. The CDR3 is 16 residues long. Per the germline V gene, CDR1 is SEHNR and CDR2 is FQNEAQ (reference sequence). The CDR3 loop reads CASSPAGGIRADTQYF. CDR3 DNA sequence: TGTGCCAGCAGCCCGGCCGGGGGAATTAGGGCAGATACGCAGTATTTT.

This clone showed up just once. The CDR3 DNA reads as TGCAGCGTTGTATTGAGGGAAAACGAGCAGTACTTC. As protein: CSVVLRENEQYF. The chain uses TRBV29-1 and TRBJ2-7, with a weak D call TRBD2 (5 bases). Germline CDR1 and CDR2: SQVTM and ANQGSEA. The V end was cut by 4 bases, the J end by 5 bases, with 12 bases between. The CDR3 spans 12 residues.

This clone was seen a few times. The chain employs TRBV19 and TRBJ1-1; D gene ambiguous. The length of the CDR3 is 13 residues. V was shortened by 3 bases and J by 5 bases, with 10 bases between the two germline ends. Germline V CDR1 and CDR2: LNHDA, SQIVND (reference sequence). CDR3 residues: CASSMMGRTEAFF. In DNA, the CDR3 is TGTGCCAGTAGTATGATGGGGAGGACTGAAGCTTTCTTT.

This rearrangement joins TRBV4-1 to TRBJ1-2, with a possible D match to TRBD1 (5 bases). V was trimmed by 1 base and J by 7 bases, leaving 16 bases between them. This CDR3 has 15 residues. Germline CDR1 reads MGHRA; CDR2 reads YSYEKL. The CDR3 reads CASSQVTGPRSGYTF. The CDR3 bases are TGCGCCAGCAGCCAAGTCACAGGCCCCCGGAGTGGCTACACCTTC.

In the case of this clone: The sample carries other DNA sequences with the same CDR3. V usage is TRBV27 and J usage is TRBJ2-7; D remains unclear. CDR3 size: 13 residues. V lost 3 bases and J lost 3, with 9 bases in between. CDR1 and CDR2 from the germline V gene are MNHEY and SMNVEV (reference sequence). For the CDR3, the DNA is TGTGCCAGCAGTTTCCAGATCAACTACGAGCAGTACTTC. Its translation: CASSFQINYEQYF.